The 2 T cell receptor beta chains reported below all come from one sample, sequenced in a study of low-dose radiotherapy and immunotherapy resistance in tumors. Time point defined: before trial treatment. First-strand cDNA used TRAV- and TRBV-specific primers, covering alpha and beta chains. The authors amplified TCRs for around 20 PCR cycles with a constant-region primer and a V-primer adapter. In TCRdb, the reads were re-called with MiXCR into one record per CDR3 protein. Counted here are 85,000 to 95,000 distinct CDR3 sequences, 9.4% occurring once; the ten biggest clones make up 0.95% to 1.3%. Specimen: PBMCs, collected before treatment. The receptors were sampled from a male donor with prostate cancer.

This clonotype came up many times. The rearrangement uses TRBV25-1 and TRBJ1-1; D gene unclear. The CDR3 covers 12 residues. Germline values: CDR1 MGHDK, CDR2 SYGVNS. V was pared by 5 bases and J by 0 bases, with 4 bases between. The CDR3 nucleotides read TGTGCCAGCAGTTCAGTGAACACTGAAGCTTTCTTT. This sequence encodes CASSSVNTEAFF.

At least ten counts were recorded for this clonotype. The CDR3 spells CASSLNRGRISGANVLTF. The CDR3 DNA sequence: TGTGCCAGCAGCTTGAATCGGGGGCGGATATCTGGGGCCAACGTCCTGACTTTC. The gene calls are TRBV5-4 and TRBJ2-6; D tentatively reads TRBD1 or TRBD2 (6 bases each). Trimming removed 1 base at V and 1 base at J, with 15 bases between. CDR1 and CDR2 (germline): SGHNT, YYREEE (reference sequence). There are 18 residues in the CDR3.